This TCR beta chain came from a study of blood T cell repertoires in COVID-19. Across the study: PBMCs, B-cell-depleted T cells, or T cells provided the cDNA or gDNA that made up the material.

The length of the CDR3 is 14 residues. Trimming pared 2 bases from V and 5 bases from J, leaving 11 bases between. Germline values: CDR1 SGHVS, CDR2 FQNEAQ. Original analysis: Amplification of reference gene primers provided the estimated nucleated cell counts. The repertoire was sequenced with immunoSEQ multiplex PCR; TCRdb's copy has only in-frame clones and lacks some. That table gives V, J and clone size, and the DNA gave D and trimming. The profile shows about 250,000 clones, almost 85% of them singletons. Study members were between 18 and 89 years old and lived in approximately 25 US regions. Participant reports of clinical history set cohort assignment.

V usage is TRBV7-8 and J usage is TRBJ2-3; D ambiguous. Sequenced material: PBMCs or T cells enriched from blood (not recorded which). This receptor was identified in a woman aged 45-65 years with acute COVID-19. Here the CDR3 reads CASSLLPGLDTQYF. The CDR3 nucleotides read TGTGCCAGCAGCTTACTCCCGGGTCTAGATACGCAGTATTTT. Supplemented by reference TRBV7-8 and TRBJ2-3, the full variable domain reads GAGVSQSPRYKVAKRGQDVALRCDPISGHVSLFWYQQALGQGPEFLTYFQNEAQLDKSGLPSDRFFAERPEGSVSTLKIQRTQQEDSAVYLCASSLLPGLDTQYFGPGTRLTVL.